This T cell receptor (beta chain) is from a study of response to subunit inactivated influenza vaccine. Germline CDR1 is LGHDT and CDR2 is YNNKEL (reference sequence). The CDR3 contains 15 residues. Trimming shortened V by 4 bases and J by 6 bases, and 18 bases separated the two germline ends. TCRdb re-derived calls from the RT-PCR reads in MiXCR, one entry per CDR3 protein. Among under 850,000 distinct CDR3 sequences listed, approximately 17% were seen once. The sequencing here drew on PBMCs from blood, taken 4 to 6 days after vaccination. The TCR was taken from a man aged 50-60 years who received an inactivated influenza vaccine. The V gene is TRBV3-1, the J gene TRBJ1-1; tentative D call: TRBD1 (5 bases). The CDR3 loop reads CASSPVNGGRAEAFF. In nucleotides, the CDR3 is TGTGCCAGCAGCCCCGTGAACGGGGGGAGGGCTGAAGCTTTCTTT.